This note documents a single T cell receptor (beta chain) sequence. Germline V lookup: CDR1 KGHDR, CDR2 SFDVKD. The CDR3 spans 15 residues. Trimming took 6 bases from V and 6 from J; bases not matched to a gene: 12. Original methodology: Scientists estimated how many nucleated cells there were by amplifying reference gene primers. Generated by immunoSEQ multiplex PCR, the TCRdb table keeps only in-frame clones and is missing some. The D gene and trimming were derived from the DNA, and the V and J assignments and clone size from that table. Among 97,000 or so clones, 91% were seen once, and the ten largest hold 4.2%. The data were taken from a study of blood T cell repertoires in COVID-19. Background on the study: The United States, Italy and Spain provided the acute and convalescent COVID-19 samples. In each case, the material was cDNA or gDNA derived from T cells, B-cell-depleted T cells, or PBMCs.

The sample was peripheral blood. The V and J genes are TRBV24-1 and TRBJ1-2; TRBD1 agrees at 7 bases. This TCR came from a man between 18 and 35 years old with acute or convalescent COVID-19. The CDR3 sequence is CATSIDGTARNGYTF. CDR3 nucleotide sequence: TGTGCCACCAGTATTGATGGGACAGCCCGTAATGGCTACACCTTC.